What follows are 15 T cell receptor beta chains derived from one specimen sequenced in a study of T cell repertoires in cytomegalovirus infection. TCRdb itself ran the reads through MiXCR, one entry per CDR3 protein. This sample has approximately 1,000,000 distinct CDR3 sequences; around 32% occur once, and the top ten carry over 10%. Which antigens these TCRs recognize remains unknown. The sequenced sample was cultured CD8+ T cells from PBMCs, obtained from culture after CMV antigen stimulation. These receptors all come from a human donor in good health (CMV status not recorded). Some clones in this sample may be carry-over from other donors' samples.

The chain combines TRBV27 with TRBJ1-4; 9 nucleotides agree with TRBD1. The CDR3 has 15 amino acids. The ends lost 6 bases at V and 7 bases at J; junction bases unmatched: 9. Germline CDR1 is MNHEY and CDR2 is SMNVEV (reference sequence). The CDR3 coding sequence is TGTGCCAGCAGCTCCACAGGGGGCAGGTCTGAAAAACTGTTTTTT. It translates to CASSSTGGRSEKLFF.

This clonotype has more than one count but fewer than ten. The CDR3 sequence: CASSKPALNTEAFF. The CDR3 nucleotides read TGTGCCAGCAGTAAACCGGCCTTGAACACTGAAGCTTTCTTT. The V gene is TRBV12-3 or TRBV12-4, the J gene TRBJ1-1; no clear D gene. Deletions cut 5 bases from V and 0 bases from J, with 10 bases between. The CDR3 spans 14 residues.

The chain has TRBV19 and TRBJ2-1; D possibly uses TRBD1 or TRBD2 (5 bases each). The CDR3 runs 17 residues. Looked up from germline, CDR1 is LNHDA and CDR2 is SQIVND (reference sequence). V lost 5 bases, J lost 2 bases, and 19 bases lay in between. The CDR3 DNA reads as TGTGCCAGTAGTTTCAGACAAGGGACCCCAGCCTACAATGAGCAGTTCTTC. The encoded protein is CASSFRQGTPAYNEQFF. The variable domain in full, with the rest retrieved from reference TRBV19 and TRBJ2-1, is DGGITQSPKYLFRKEGQNVTLSCEQNLNHDAMYWYRQDPGQGLRLIYYSQIVNDFQKGDIAEGYSVSREKKESFPLTVTSAQKNPTAFYLCASSFRQGTPAYNEQFFGPGTRLTVL.

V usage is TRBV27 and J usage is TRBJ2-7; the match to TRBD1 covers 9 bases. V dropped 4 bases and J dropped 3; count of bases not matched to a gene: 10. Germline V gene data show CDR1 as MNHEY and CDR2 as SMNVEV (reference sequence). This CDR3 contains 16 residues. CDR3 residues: CASSYLTGGDIYEQYF. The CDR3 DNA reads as TGTGCCAGCAGTTACCTGACAGGGGGAGATATCTACGAGCAGTACTTC.

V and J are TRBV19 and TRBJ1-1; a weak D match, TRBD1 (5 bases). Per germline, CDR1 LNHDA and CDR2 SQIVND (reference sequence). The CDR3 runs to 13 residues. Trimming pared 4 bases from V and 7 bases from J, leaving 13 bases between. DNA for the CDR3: TGTGCCAGTAGTACTGGGGGTTATGGTGAAGCTTTCTTT. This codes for CASSTGGYGEAFF.

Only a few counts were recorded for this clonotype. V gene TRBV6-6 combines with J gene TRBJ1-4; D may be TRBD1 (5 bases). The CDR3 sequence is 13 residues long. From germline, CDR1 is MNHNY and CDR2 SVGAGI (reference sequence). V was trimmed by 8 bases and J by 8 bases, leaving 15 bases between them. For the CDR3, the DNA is TGTGCCAGCCTAAGGGGACGAGCAGAAAAACTGTTTTTT. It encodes CASLRGRAEKLFF.

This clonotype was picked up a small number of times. CDR3 in DNA: TGCGCCAGCAGCCAAGTAGCGGACTCTGGAAACACCATATATTTT. Amino acids: CASSQVADSGNTIYF. The chain has TRBV4-1 and TRBJ1-3; D remains unclear. Germline lookup yields CDR1 MGHRA and CDR2 YSYEKL. V gave up 1 base and J gave up 0 bases, with 7 bases separating them. The CDR3 has 15 residues.

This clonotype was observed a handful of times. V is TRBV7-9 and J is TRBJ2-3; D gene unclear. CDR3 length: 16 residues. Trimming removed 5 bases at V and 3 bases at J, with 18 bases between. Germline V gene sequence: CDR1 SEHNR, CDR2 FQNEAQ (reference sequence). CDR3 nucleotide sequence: TGTGCCAGCAGCCGTCTCGGCAGTAGAATAACAGATACGCAGTATTTT. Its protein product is CASSRLGSRITDTQYF.

The CDR3 is CASSTRDRQWETQYF. In DNA form, the CDR3 reads TGTGCCAGCAGCACCCGGGACAGACAGTGGGAGACCCAGTACTTC. The chain employs TRBV5-6 and TRBJ2-5; 7 bases match TRBD1. Germline loops: CDR1 SGHDT, CDR2 YYEEEE. The V gene end was trimmed by 4 bases and the J gene end by 5 bases; junction bases not matched to a gene: 11. The CDR3 contains 15 residues.

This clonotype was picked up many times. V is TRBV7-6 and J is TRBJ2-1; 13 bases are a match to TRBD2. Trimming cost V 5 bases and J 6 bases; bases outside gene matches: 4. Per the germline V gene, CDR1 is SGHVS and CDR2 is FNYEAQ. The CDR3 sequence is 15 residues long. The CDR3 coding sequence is TGTGCCAGCAGCCTAGGGACTAGCGGGATCAATGAGCAGTTCTTC. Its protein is CASSLGTSGINEQFF.

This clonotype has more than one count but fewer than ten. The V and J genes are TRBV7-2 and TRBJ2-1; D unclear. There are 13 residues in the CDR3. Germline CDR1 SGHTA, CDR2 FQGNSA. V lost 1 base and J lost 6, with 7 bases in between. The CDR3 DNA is TGTGCCAGCAGCTTAGTGGCGTCCAATGAGCAGTTCTTC. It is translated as CASSLVASNEQFF. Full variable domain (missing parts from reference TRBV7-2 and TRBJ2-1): GAGVSQSPSNKVTEKGKDVELRCDPISGHTALYWYRQSLGQGLEFLIYFQGNSAPDKSGLPSDRFSAERTGGSVSTLTIQRTQQEDSAVYLCASSLVASNEQFFGPGTRLTVL.

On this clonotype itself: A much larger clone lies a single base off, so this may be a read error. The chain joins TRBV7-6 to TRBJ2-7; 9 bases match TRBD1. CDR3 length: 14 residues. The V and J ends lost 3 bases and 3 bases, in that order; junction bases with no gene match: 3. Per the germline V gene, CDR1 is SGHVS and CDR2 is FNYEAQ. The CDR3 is CASSLDRGYYEQYF. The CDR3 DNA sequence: TGTGCCAGCAGCTTGGACAGGGGATACTACGAGCAGTACTTC.

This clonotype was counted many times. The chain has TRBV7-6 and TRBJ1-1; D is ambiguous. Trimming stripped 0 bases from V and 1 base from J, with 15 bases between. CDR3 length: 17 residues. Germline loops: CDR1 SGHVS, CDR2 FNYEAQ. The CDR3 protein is CASSLALSEGPNTEAFF. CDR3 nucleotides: TGTGCCAGCAGCTTAGCTTTGAGTGAGGGTCCGAACACTGAAGCTTTCTTT.

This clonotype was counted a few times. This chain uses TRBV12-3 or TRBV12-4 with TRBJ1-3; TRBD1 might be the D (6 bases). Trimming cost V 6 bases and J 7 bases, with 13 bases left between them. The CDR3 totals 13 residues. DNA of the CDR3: TGTGCCAGCAGAACAGGGCCGAGGAACACCATATATTTT. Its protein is CASRTGPRNTIYF.

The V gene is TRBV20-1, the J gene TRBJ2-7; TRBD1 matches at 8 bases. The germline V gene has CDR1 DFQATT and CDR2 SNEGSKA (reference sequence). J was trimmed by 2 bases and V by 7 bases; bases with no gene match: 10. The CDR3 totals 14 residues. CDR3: CSVLDREEPYEQYV. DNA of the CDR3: TGCAGTGTCTTGGACAGGGAAGAACCCTACGAGCAGTACGTC.